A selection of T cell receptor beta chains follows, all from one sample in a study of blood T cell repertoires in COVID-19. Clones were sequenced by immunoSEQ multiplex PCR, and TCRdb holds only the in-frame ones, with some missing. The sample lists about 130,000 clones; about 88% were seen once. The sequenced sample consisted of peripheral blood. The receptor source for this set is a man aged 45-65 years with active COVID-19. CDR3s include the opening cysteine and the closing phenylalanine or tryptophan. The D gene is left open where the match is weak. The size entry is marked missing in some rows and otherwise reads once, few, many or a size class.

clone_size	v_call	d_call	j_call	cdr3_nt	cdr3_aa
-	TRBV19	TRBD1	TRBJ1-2	TGTGCCAGTCAGGGGGTCCCGGCTTATGGCTACACCTTC	CASQGVPAYGYTF
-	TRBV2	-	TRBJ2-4	TGTGCCAGCATGGAGGCGAGGCAGGCCGAGAGGGTTCAGTACTTC	CASMEARQAERVQYF
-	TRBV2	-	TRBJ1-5	TGTGCCAGCAGTGAAGTTTCCCGGGGCCAGCATTTT	CASSEVSRGQHF
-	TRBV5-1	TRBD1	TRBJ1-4	TGCGCCAGCAGCGGACGGGACAGCGAAAAACTGTTTTTT	CASSGRDSEKLFF
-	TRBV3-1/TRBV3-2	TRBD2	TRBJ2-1	TGTGCCAGCAGCCGTTGGCTAGCGGGAGGCCGCTCCTACAATGAGCAGTTCTTC	CASSRWLAGGRSYNEQFF
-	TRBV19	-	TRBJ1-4	TGTGCCAGTAGTACGCCAGGGCGTAGGGAAAAACTGTTTTTT	CASSTPGRREKLFF
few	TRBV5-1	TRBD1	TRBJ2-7	TGCGCCAGCAGTTTTACCCGGACAGGCCCTTCCTACGAGCAGTACTTC	CASSFTRTGPSYEQYF
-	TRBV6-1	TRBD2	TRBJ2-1	TGTGCCAGCAGTGAGAGGGGCCCCGAGACTAGCAGTTGGAATGAGCAGTTCTTC	CASSERGPETSSWNEQFF
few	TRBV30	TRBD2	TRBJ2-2	TGTGCCTGGAGCCGACTAGCGGGGAACACCGGGGAGCTGTTTTTT	CAWSRLAGNTGELFF
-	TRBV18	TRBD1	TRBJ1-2	TGTGCCAGCTCACTAAACCGGGACAGGGCGGACGGCTACACCTTC	CASSLNRDRADGYTF
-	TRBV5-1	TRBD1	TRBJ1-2	TGCGCCAGCCGAAGGGAGACAGGGGATGGCTACACCTTC	CASRRETGDGYTF
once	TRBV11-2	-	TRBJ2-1	TGTGCCAGCAGCCCGCAATTTAGGAGCGATGAGCAGTTCTTC	CASSPQFRSDEQFF
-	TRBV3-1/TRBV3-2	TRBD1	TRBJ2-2	TGTGCCAGCAGCCTACAGGGGGCAAGGAGCACCGGGGAGCTGTTTTTT	CASSLQGARSTGELFF
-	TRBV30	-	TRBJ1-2	TGTGCCTGGCACAGGGTGCTGAGACAAGGCTACACCTTC	CAWHRVLRQGYTF
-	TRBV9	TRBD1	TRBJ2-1	TGTGCCAGCAGCGTAGGGGACAGGGGGCTGAGGGAGCAGTTCTTC	CASSVGDRGLREQFF
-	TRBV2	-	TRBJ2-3	TGTGCCAGCAGTGGTAACACAGATACGCAGTATTTT	CASSGNTDTQYF
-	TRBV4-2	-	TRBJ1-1	TGTGCCAGCAGCCAAGCTGTCCCGGGGAACACTGAAGCTTTCTTT	CASSQAVPGNTEAFF
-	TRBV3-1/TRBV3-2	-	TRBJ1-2	TGTGCCAGCAGCGGGAGGGGGAACTATGGCTACACCTTC	CASSGRGNYGYTF
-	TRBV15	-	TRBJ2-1	TGTGCCACCAGCAGCAACCCGGGCTCCTACAATGAGCAGTTCTTC	CATSSNPGSYNEQFF
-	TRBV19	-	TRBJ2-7	TGTGCCAGTAGTATAAGGGGGAACACTCCCTTCGAGCAGTACTTC	CASSIRGNTPFEQYF
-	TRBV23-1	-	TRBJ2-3	TGCGCCAGCAGTCACCCTCGGGACTTGAGCACAGATACGCAGTATTTT	CASSHPRDLSTDTQYF
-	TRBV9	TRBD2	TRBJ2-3	TGTGCCAGCAGCGCATACCGCGGGGGGGCCGCAGATACGCAGTATTTT	CASSAYRGGAADTQYF
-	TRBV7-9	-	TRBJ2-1	TGTGCCAGCAGCCCACCGGACAATGAGCAGTTCTTC	CASSPPDNEQFF
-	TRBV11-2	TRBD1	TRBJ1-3	TGTGCCAGCACCGGGACAGTCGGGTCCCCTGGAAACACCATATATTTT	CASTGTVGSPGNTIYF
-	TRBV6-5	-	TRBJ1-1	TGTGCCAGCAGTAGTACAGGCCTCACTGAAGCTTTCTTT	CASSSTGLTEAFF
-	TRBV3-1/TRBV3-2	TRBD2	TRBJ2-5	TGTGCCAGCAGCCAAGATTTGAGCGGGGGAGGGGAAGAGACCCAGTACTTC	CASSQDLSGGGEETQYF
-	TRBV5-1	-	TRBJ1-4	TGCGCCAGCAGCCCCGGAGGGCAGGGAGGAGATGAAAAACTGTTTTTT	CASSPGGQGGDEKLFF
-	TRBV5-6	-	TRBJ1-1	TGTGCCAGCAGCTTTTCCAGATTGAACACTGAAGCTTTCTTT	CASSFSRLNTEAFF
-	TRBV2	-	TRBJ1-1	TGTGCCAGCAGTTCACAGGGAGGGGACGCTGAAGCTTTCTTT	CASSSQGGDAEAFF
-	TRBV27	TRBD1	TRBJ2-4	TGTGCCAGCAGCTATACACCGGGACAGAAAAACATTCAGTACTTC	CASSYTPGQKNIQYF
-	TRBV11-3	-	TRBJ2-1	TGTGCCAGCAGCTTAACTCAGGGCCCCCAGTTCTTC	CASSLTQGPQFF
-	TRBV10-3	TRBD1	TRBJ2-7	TGTGCCATCACCCAACGGACAGGGGGAGGCTACGAGCAGTACTTC	CAITQRTGGGYEQYF
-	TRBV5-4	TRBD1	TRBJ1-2	TGTGCCAGCAGCCCCTCCGGGACAGTCTATGGCTACACCTTC	CASSPSGTVYGYTF
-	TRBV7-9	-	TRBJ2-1	TGTGCCAGCCCCGAGAGTATCTCCTACAATGAGCAGTTCTTC	CASPESISYNEQFF
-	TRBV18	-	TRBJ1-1	TGTGCCAGCTCAGGTGGGAGACGGAACACTGAAGCTTTCTTT	CASSGGRRNTEAFF
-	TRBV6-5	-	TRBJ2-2	TGTGCCAGCAGTTACGGTGTCGGCGGGGAGCTGTTTTTT	CASSYGVGGELFF
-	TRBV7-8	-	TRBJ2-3	TGTGCCAGCAGCTCCGGCAAGTGGCGGGCTCAAAGGGGCACAGATACGCAGTATTTT	CASSSGKWRAQRGTDTQYF
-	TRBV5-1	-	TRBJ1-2	TGCGCCAGCAGCTTGGGTGGGACAAGTACTAACTATGGCTACACCTTC	CASSLGGTSTNYGYTF
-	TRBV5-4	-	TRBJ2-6	TGTGCCAGCAGCCTTAAAGCGGGTGGGGCCAACGTCCTGACTTTC	CASSLKAGGANVLTF
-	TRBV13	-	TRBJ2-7	TGTGCCAGCAGCTTAGTGCGTAACGAGCAGTACTTC	CASSLVRNEQYF
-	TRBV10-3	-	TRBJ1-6	TGTGCCATCAGGGACAGTGATAATTCACCCCTCCACTTT	CAIRDSDNSPLHF
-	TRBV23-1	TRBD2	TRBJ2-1	TGCGCCAGCAGTCGCAATAGCGGGGGGCCCCACAATGAGCAGTTCTTC	CASSRNSGGPHNEQFF
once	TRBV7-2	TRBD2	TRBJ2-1	TGTGCCAGCAGCTTAGCAGCGGGAGGGTTAAATGAGCAGTTCTTC	CASSLAAGGLNEQFF